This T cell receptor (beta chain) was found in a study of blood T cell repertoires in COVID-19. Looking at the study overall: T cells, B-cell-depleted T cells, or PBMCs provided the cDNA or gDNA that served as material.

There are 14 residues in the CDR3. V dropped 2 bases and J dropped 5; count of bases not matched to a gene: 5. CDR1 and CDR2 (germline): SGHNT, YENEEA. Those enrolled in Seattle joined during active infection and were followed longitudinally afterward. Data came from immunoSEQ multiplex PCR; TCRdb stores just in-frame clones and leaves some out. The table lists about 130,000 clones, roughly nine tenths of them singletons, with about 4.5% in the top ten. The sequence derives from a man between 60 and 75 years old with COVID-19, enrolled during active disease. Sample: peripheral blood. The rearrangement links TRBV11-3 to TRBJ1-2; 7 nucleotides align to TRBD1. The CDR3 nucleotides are TGTGCCAGCAGCTTACAGCGGACAGGATATGGCTACACCTTC. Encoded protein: CASSLQRTGYGYTF. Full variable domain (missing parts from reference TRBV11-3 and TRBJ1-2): EAGVVQSPRYKIIEKKQPVAFWCNPISGHNTLYWYLQNLGQGPELLIRYENEEAVDDSQLPKDRFSAERLKGVDSTLKIQPAELGDSAVYLCASSLQRTGYGYTFGSGTRLTVV.